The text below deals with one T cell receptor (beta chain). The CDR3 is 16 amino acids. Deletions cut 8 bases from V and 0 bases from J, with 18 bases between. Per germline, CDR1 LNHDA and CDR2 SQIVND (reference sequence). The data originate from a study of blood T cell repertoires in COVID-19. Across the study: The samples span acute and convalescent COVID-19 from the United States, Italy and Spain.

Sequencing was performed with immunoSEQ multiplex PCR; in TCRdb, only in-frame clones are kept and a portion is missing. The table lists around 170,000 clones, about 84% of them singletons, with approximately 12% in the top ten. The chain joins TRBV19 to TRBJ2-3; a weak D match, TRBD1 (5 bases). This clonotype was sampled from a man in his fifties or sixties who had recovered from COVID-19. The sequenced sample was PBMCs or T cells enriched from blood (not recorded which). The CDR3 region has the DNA TGTGCCAGTGGTTCCCCCAGGGATTCTAGCACAGATACGCAGTATTTT. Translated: CASGSPRDSSTDTQYF.